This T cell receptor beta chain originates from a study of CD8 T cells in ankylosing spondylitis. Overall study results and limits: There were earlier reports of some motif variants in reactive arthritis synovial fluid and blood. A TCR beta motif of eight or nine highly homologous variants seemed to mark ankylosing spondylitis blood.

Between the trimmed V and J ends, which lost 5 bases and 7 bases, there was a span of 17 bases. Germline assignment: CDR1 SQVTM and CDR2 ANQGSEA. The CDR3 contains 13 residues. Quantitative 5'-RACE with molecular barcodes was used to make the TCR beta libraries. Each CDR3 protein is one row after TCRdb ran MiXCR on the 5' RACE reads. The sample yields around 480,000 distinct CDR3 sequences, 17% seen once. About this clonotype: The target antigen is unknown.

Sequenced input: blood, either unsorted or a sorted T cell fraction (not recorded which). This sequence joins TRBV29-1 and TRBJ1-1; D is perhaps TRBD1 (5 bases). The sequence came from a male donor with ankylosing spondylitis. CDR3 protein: CSVRAGVLGEAFF. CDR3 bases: TGCAGCGTTCGCGCGGGGGTACTAGGTGAAGCTTTCTTT.